This T cell receptor beta chain came from a study of T cell repertoires in ileal Crohn's disease. The time point here: neoterminal ileum biopsy at postoperative endoscopy, about 6 months after surgery. With 0 bases removed from V and 7 bases from J, the gap between germline ends came to 13 bases. Germline assignment: CDR1 SGHKS and CDR2 YYEKEE (reference sequence). The CDR3 covers 14 residues. Generated by immunoSEQ multiplex PCR, the TCRdb table keeps only in-frame clones and is missing some. The sample holds about 62,000 clones, roughly 91% seen once. The receptor was isolated from an adult with Crohn's disease. Sequenced sample: ileal tissue. V and J are TRBV5-5 and TRBJ1-1; the D is unclear. CDR3 nucleotide sequence: TGTGCCAGCAGCTTGGCGCGAATGACTGATGAAGCTTTCTTT. Amino acids: CASSLARMTDEAFF.